The clone carrying this TCR beta chain was observed at least ten times. One end of the junction is discordant with germline, which a read error may explain. The germline gives CDR1 SSHAT, CDR2 FNYEAQ (reference sequence). The CDR3 is 15 amino acids. This entry belongs to a study of T cells in Graves' hyperthyroidism and ophthalmopathy. It was considered stable Graves' hyperthyroidism when ophthalmopathy did not progress within 18 months. Diagnosing involved the use of clinical symptoms, serum thyroxine and TRAb, thyroid ultrasound and orbital computed tomography. Regions amplified from RNA transcripts were the TCR beta CDR3 regions. The HTBI set primed first-round TCR CDR3 RT-PCR. TCRdb reanalysed the multiplex PCR reads using MiXCR and keeps one entry per CDR3 protein. The sample has some 440,000 distinct CDR3 sequences, 15% to 19% seen once.

The sequenced material came from blood. The chain links TRBV7-7 to TRBJ2-7, with D possibly called TRBD1 or TRBD2 (5 bases each). This TCR came from a woman aged 18-30 years with Graves' hyperthyroidism. This CDR3 is CASSPLSGQTYEQYF. Here the CDR3 DNA reads TGTGCTAGCAGCCCGCTGTCGGGGCAGACCTACGAGCAGTACTTC.